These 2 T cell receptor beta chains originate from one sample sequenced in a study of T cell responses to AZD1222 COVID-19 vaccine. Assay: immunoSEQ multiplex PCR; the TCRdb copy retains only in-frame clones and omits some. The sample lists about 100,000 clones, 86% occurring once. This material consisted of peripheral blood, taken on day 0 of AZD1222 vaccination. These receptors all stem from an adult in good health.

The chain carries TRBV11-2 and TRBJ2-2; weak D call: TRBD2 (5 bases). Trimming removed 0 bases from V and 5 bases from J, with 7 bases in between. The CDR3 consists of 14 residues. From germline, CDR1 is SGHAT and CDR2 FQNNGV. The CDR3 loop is CASSLDRDTGELFF. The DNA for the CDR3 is TGTGCCAGCAGCTTAGACCGGGATACCGGGGAGCTGTTTTTT. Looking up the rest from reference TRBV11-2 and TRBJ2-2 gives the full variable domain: EAGVAQSPRYKIIEKRQSVAFWCNPISGHATLYWYQQILGQGPKLLIQFQNNGVVDDSQLPKDRFSAERLKGVDSTLKIQPAKLEDSAVYLCASSLDRDTGELFFGEGSRLTVL.

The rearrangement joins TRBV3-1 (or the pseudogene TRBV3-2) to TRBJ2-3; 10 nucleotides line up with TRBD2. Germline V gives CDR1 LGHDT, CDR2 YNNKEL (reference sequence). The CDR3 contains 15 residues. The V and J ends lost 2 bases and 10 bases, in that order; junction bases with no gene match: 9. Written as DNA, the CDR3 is TGTGCCAGCAGCCAACTCTTGCCTAGCGGGAGTGCGCAGTATTTT. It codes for CASSQLLPSGSAQYF.